This record looks at one TCR beta chain sequence and its context. What antigen it recognizes has not been identified. Base quality data are lacking; no much larger clone is found one base away. The data originate from a study of chemoradiotherapy in HPV16-positive cancers (dated by TCRdb to 2022 to 2024). Some background on the complete study: Functional T-cell assays on cells from two HPV16-positive patients defined candidate HPV-specific T-cell clones and common TCR motifs. The study asked whether T-cell immunity against the HPV oncoproteins E6 and E7 changes during chemoradiotherapy and whether it affects survival. Next, the candidate HPV-specific TCRs and motifs were followed in TCR repertoires from around 90 patients with HPV-related cancers.

Receptor libraries were prepared by the immunoSEQ multiplex PCR assay. Sourced from immuneACCESS, this table was stored by TCRdb with only in-frame sequences that have V and J called. A share of the clones is absent; for the studies checked, an unresolved V gene accounts for under half, and the remainder has no known explanation. This sample has approximately 9,000 clones in its table, and about four fifths of those were observed once. The ten largest clones take up about 2.6% of the sample. Beyond this particular receptor, the publication reports: Expansion of candidate HPV-specific clones and E7-related TCR motifs was observed in the tumor microenvironment during treatment, whereas no such expansion was observed for non-HPV-specific T cells. In HPV16-positive patients, expansion of HPV-responsive T cells during chemoradiotherapy was associated with improved recurrence-free survival. The survival association was reported for HPV16-positive patients, and the functional definition of HPV-specific T cells was derived from only two HPV16-positive patients.

The CDR3, cysteine through phenylalanine, is 15 amino acids long. Only the CDR3 region is kept as DNA, spanning 45 bases read in frame from base 1. Trimming removed 5 bases from V and 2 bases from J, leaving 15 bases between the germline ends. The CDR1 and CDR2 encoded by the germline V gene (reference sequence) are PRHDT and FYEKMQ. Repertoires were sampled repeatedly over the course of chemoradiotherapy so that clonal expansion in the tumor microenvironment could be followed. The source of this sequence is a human donor with HPV-associated anogenital cancer. The source material was blood, sampled from a patient who underwent chemoradiotherapy. Recombination connected TRBV13 to TRBJ1-2, with a weak D call of TRBD1 (5 bases match). The bases are TGTGCCAGCAGCGGCCGACAGTCCGTCAACTATGGCTACACCTTC. Its coded protein is CASSGRQSVNYGYTF.